This TCR beta chain was sequenced during a study of T-cell memory formation after mild COVID-19. In germline, CDR1 is LGHNA, CDR2 YNFKEQ. The V segment lost 4 bases and the J segment 7 bases; nucleotides outside the gene matches: 10. This CDR3 contains 15 residues. The sample holds a few counts of this clonotype. One entry per CDR3 protein results from TCRdb running MiXCR on the 5' RACE reads. The table includes around 260,000 distinct CDR3 sequences, around 15% detected once. The sequenced sample was PBMCs or a T cell subset sorted from them (not recorded which). This TCR derives from a man in his late teens or twenties who had mild COVID-19 (a few samples of this study predate the infection). Cell type and time point are not known. J is TRBJ2-1 and V is TRBV4-2; 7 nucleotides align to TRBD2. For the CDR3, the DNA is TGTGCCAGCAGCCCACACCCGTCAGCGGGGAATGAGCAGTTCTTC. This encodes CASSPHPSAGNEQFF.